One sample yielded the 18 T cell receptor delta chains listed below, sequenced in a study of gamma-delta T cells after stem cell transplantation. TCRdb repeated clone calling on the RT-PCR reads with CATT. The repertoire holds just over 4,500 delta-chain clones, with around 2% as singletons. The sample comprised gamma-delta T cells. The receptor set was obtained from a human donor. It is not recorded whose cells these are; they may come from a transplant donor.

This clone was seen a few times. This DNA's translation differs at residue 9 from TCRdb's protein, which comes from a much larger clone; a read error is likely, and the protein shown is translated from the DNA. The chain carries TRDV2 and TRDJ1; TRDD3 aligns across 8 bases. V lost 7 bases to trimming and J lost 1 base; unmatched junction nucleotides: 10. Germline CDR1 reads GEAIGNYY; CDR2 reads EKD. The CDR3 loop spans 15 amino acids. CDR3 region: CACKELGGITDKLIF. The CDR3 DNA sequence: TGTGCCTGCAAAGAACTGGGGGGGATCACCGATAAACTCATCTTT.

A note on this clone: TCRdb's entry gives the protein of a much larger clone, which mismatches this DNA's translation at residue 6, likely from a read error; the protein reported here is translated from the DNA. This rearrangement joins TRDV2 to TRDJ1, with 13 bases that match TRDD3. The trim removed 3 bases at V and 0 bases at J, leaving 9 bases unmatched. Per germline, CDR1 GEAIGNYY and CDR2 EKD. This CDR3 region has 18 residues. The CDR3 loop reads CACDALLGDTRDTDKLIF. The DNA of the CDR3 is TGTGCCTGTGACGCCTTACTGGGGGATACGCGGGACACCGATAAACTCATCTTT.

As for this clone: This DNA's translation differs at residue 9 from TCRdb's protein, which comes from a much larger clone; a read error is likely, and the protein shown is translated from the DNA. This chain joins TRDV2 and TRDJ1; TRDD3 agrees at 7 bases. The CDR3 consists of 18 residues. Losses at the gene ends were 3 bases for V and 0 bases for J; bases not matched to a gene: 15. Per the germline V gene, CDR1 is GEAIGNYY and CDR2 is EKD. The CDR3 DNA reads TGTGCCTGTGACCCTATACTGGGGTATACGCCGGACACCGATAAACTCATCTTT. As protein: CACDPILGYTPDTDKLIF.

This clone was observed a few times. DNA for the CDR3: TGTGCCTGTGACACCGTGGAGGTGGGGGTTTACACCGATAAACTCATCTTT. It translates to CACDTVEVGVYTDKLIF. The chain recombines TRDV2 with TRDJ1, with D perhaps TRDD3 (6 bases). Germline values: CDR1 GEAIGNYY, CDR2 EKD. V lost 0 bases to trimming and J lost 0 bases, with 16 bases between them. This CDR3 region has 17 residues.

This clone has a handful of counts. With a far larger clone one base away, a read error is the likely cause. This same CDR3 is encoded by further DNA sequences in the sample. V and J are TRDV2 and TRDJ1; D might be TRDD2 or TRDD3, each matching 5 bases. The CDR3 is made up of 22 amino acids. Germline CDR1 GEAIGNYY, CDR2 EKD. CDR3 coding DNA: TGTGCCTGTGACCCGCTTCCAAATCTGCTGGGTCGAACCCTTGGGAACACTGATAAACTCATCTTT. It yields the protein CACDPLPNLLGRTLGNTDKLIF.

A remark on this clone: TCRdb's listed protein matches a much larger clone and diverges from this DNA's translation at residue 5, likely through a read error; the protein shown comes from the DNA. The gene calls are TRDV2 and TRDJ1; 11 bases align to TRDD3. This CDR3 has 17 residues. Trimming took 3 bases from V and 0 from J; bases not matched to a gene: 8. Germline CDR1 is GEAIGNYY and CDR2 is EKD. The CDR3 is CACDLLGDREYTDKLIF. The CDR3, as DNA: TGTGCCTGTGACCTACTGGGGGATAGGGAGTACACCGATAAACTCATCTTT.

This clone was detected only a few times. The chain has TRDV2 and TRDJ1; 7 positions match TRDD3. The CDR3 is made up of 15 amino acids. CDR1 and CDR2 (germline): GEAIGNYY, EKD. With 3 bases clipped from V and 3 bases from J, the junction kept 9 bases outside the gene matches. The CDR3: CACDETGVLADKLIF. CDR3 sequence (DNA): TGTGCCTGTGACGAGACTGGGGTCCTGGCCGATAAACTCATCTTT.

Only a few counts were recorded for this clone. The V and J genes are TRDV2 and TRDJ1; D gene ambiguous. In germline, CDR1 is GEAIGNYY, CDR2 EKD. Deletions cut 0 bases from V and 5 bases from J, with 9 bases between. This CDR3 region has 13 residues. The CDR3 DNA is TGTGCCTGTGACACCGTGGGAGGTGATAAACTCATCTTT. Protein sequence: CACDTVGGDKLIF.

Concerning this clone itself: The TCRdb protein, from a much larger clone, departs from this DNA's translation at residue 12, likely by read error; the protein shown derives from the DNA. This chain joins TRDV2 and TRDJ3; 12 bases are shared with TRDD3. J lost 2 bases, V lost 3 bases, and 10 bases had no gene match. This CDR3 contains 20 residues. From germline, CDR1 is GEAIGNYY and CDR2 EKD. The CDR3: CACDLVLGDTSAWDTRQMFF. CDR3 nucleotides: TGTGCCTGTGACCTTGTACTGGGGGATACAAGCGCCTGGGACACCCGACAGATGTTTTTC.

As for this clone: Translating this DNA gives a protein that differs at residue 4 from the TCRdb one, which belongs to a much larger clone; a read error is likely, and the protein shown is this translation. The chain has TRDV2 and TRDJ1, with D perhaps being TRDD2 or TRDD3 (6 bases each). This CDR3 spans 19 amino acids. Trimming removed 5 bases from V and 5 bases from J, with 32 bases in between. The germline V gene has CDR1 GEAIGNYY and CDR2 EKD. The CDR3 sequence is CACGTLTPSAHGDGDKLIF. As DNA, the CDR3 is TGTGCCTGTGGCACTCTCACTCCTTCCGCTCATGGGGATGGGGATAAACTCATCTTT.

This clone has a handful of counts. The protein TCRdb lists belongs to a much larger clone and differs from this DNA's translation at residue 17, which points to a read error; the protein shown is made from the DNA. This chain connects TRDV2 to TRDJ1, with TRDD3 matching 7 bases. Germline V lookup: CDR1 GEAIGNYY, CDR2 EKD. The CDR3 covers 18 residues. The CDR3 protein is CACEPLTLLGIHTDKLTF. The CDR3 DNA follows: TGTGCCTGTGAACCTCTAACCTTACTGGGGATCCACACCGATAAACTCACCTTT.

This clone occurred a few times. The gene calls are TRDV2 and TRDJ3; 8 bases map to TRDD3. CDR1 is GEAIGNYY, CDR2 EKD, per germline. This CDR3 comprises 23 residues. V shed 0 bases, J shed 0 bases, and the junction held 18 bases outside the gene matches. The CDR3 sequence is CACDTVNLPLGGLSSWDTRQMFF. In DNA form, the CDR3 reads TGTGCCTGTGACACCGTAAACTTGCCACTGGGGGGACTTAGCTCCTGGGACACCCGACAGATGTTTTTC.

Notes on this clone: TCRdb pairs this DNA with a much larger clone's protein that differs at residue 14, likely a read error; the protein shown was translated from the DNA. V is TRDV2 and J is TRDJ3; D possibly uses TRDD2 or TRDD3 (5 bases each). The CDR3 sequence is 19 residues long. Germline-derived CDR1 and CDR2 are GEAIGNYY and EKD. CDR3 loop: CACDTASSPSGWDSRQMFF. As DNA, the CDR3 is TGTGCCTGTGACACCGCGAGTAGTCCTTCTGGCTGGGACTCCCGACAGATGTTTTTC.

In this sample, this clone turned up a few times. A far larger clone lies a single base away; this is likely a read error. The same CDR3 also results from other DNA sequences found in this sample. J is TRDJ1 and V is TRDV2; 8 bases agree with TRDD3. CDR3 length equals 15 residues. The V gene's germline CDR1 is GEAIGNYY and CDR2 EKD. The CDR3 DNA reads TGTGCCTGCGACACTCTGGGGGAGCCCACCGATAAACTCATCTTT. It encodes CACDTLGEPTDKLIF.

This clone was found many times. Since a far larger clone is one base different, this is likely a read error. The genes are TRDV2 and TRDJ1, with D perhaps matching TRDD3 (6 bases). The germline V gene encodes CDR1 GEAIGNYY and CDR2 EKD. With 2 bases removed from V and 2 bases from J, the gap between germline ends came to 20 bases. The CDR3 is 17 residues long. Written as DNA, the CDR3 is TGTGCCTGTGACAAAGTGGGGGCTCCAGCTGTGACCGATAAACTCATCTTT. It yields the protein CACDKVGAPAVTDKLIF.

As to this clone: For this DNA, TCRdb reports the protein of a much larger clone, which diverges at residue 13, most likely from a read error; the protein presented here is translated directly from the DNA. V usage is TRDV2 and J usage is TRDJ3, with 7 nucleotides matching TRDD3. CDR3 length: 21 residues. The V gene's germline CDR1 is GEAIGNYY and CDR2 EKD. V dropped 3 bases and J dropped 2; count of bases not matched to a gene: 18. The CDR3 nucleotides read TGTGCCTGTGACCCGATCTGGGGGGGAAACTTGAGCCCCTGGGACACCCGACAGATGTTTTTC. This gives the protein CACDPIWGGNLSPWDTRQMFF.

About this clone: TCRdb has a much larger clone's protein, which differs at residue 11 from the translation of this DNA, likely because of a read error; what is shown is the protein translated from the DNA. The chain couples TRDV2 to TRDJ2; perhaps TRDD3 as D (5 bases). Germline CDR1 and CDR2: GEAIGNYY and EKD. CDR3 length: 15 amino acids. The CDR3 reads CACDTLGAGTVQLFF. CDR3 nucleotides: TGTGCCTGTGACACCCTGGGAGCCGGGACAGTACAACTCTTCTTT.

This clone was observed a few times. One base separates it from a far larger clone, so it is likely a read error. This sample also contains other DNA sequences that code for the same CDR3. The chain uses TRDV2 and TRDJ1, with TRDD3 matching 7 bases. In germline, CDR1 is GEAIGNYY, CDR2 EKD. The CDR3 loop spans 17 amino acids. With 1 base clipped from V and 0 bases from J, the junction kept 10 bases outside the gene matches. Written as DNA, the CDR3 is TGTGCCTGTGACACTCTCGTTGGGGGACAGTACACCGATAAACTCATCTTT. It encodes CACDTLVGGQYTDKLIF.